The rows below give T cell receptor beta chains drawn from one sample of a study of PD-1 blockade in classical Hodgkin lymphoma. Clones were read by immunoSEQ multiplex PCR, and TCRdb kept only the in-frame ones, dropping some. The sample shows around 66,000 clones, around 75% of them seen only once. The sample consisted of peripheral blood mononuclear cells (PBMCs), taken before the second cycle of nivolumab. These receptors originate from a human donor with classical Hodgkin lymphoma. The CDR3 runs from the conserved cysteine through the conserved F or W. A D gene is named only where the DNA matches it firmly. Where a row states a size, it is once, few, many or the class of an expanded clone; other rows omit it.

cdr3_nt: TGTGCCAGCAGCTTGGTGGGGTATAACTATGGCTACACCTTC
cdr3_aa: CASSLVGYNYGYTF
cdr3_length: 14
v_call: TRBV5-6
clone_size: NA
d_call: NA
j_call: TRBJ1-2

cdr3_nt: TGTGCCGGCACGACTTCTACTCAGGGGGAGACCCAGTACTTC
cdr3_aa: CAGTTSTQGETQYF
cdr3_length: 14
v_call: TRBV30
clone_size: NA
d_call: NA
j_call: TRBJ2-5

cdr3_nt: TGTGCCAGCTCACCCGCCGATAGCAATCAGCCCCAGCATTTT
cdr3_aa: CASSPADSNQPQHF
cdr3_length: 14
v_call: TRBV18
clone_size: few
d_call: NA
j_call: TRBJ1-5

cdr3_nt: TGTGCCAGCAGTTTAGGGCCCCAGCCCACTGAAGCTTTCTTT
cdr3_aa: CASSLGPQPTEAFF
cdr3_length: 14
v_call: TRBV27
clone_size: NA
d_call: NA
j_call: TRBJ1-1

cdr3_nt: TGTGCCAGCAGCCCCCGTGGGGCGGACGACACCGGGGAGCTGTTTTTT
cdr3_aa: CASSPRGADDTGELFF
cdr3_length: 16
v_call: TRBV7-9
clone_size: NA
d_call: NA
j_call: TRBJ2-2

cdr3_nt: TGCGCCAGCAGGAGGGGGGATTTTACCTACGAGCAGTACTTC
cdr3_aa: CASRRGDFTYEQYF
cdr3_length: 14
v_call: TRBV5-1
clone_size: NA
d_call: NA
j_call: TRBJ2-7

cdr3_nt: TGTGCCAGCAAAAACGGCCGGGAGAACACTGAAGCTTTCTTT
cdr3_aa: CASKNGRENTEAFF
cdr3_length: 14
v_call: TRBV2
clone_size: few
d_call: NA
j_call: TRBJ1-1

cdr3_nt: TGTGCCAGCAGCCCGACTAGCGGGCCCTACCAAGAGACCCAGTACTTC
cdr3_aa: CASSPTSGPYQETQYF
cdr3_length: 16
v_call: TRBV9
clone_size: once
d_call: TRBD2
j_call: TRBJ2-5

cdr3_nt: TGTGCTAGTGCTCTGAAAGGGGCCGATACGCAGTATTTT
cdr3_aa: CASALKGADTQYF
cdr3_length: 13
v_call: TRBV12-5
clone_size: NA
d_call: NA
j_call: TRBJ2-3

cdr3_nt: TGTGCCTGGAGTGGACAGCTTGCAACTAATGAAAAACTGTTTTTT
cdr3_aa: CAWSGQLATNEKLFF
cdr3_length: 15
v_call: TRBV30
clone_size: NA
d_call: NA
j_call: TRBJ1-4

cdr3_nt: TGTGCCAGCAGTTCGGGACTTTCGATTCAAGAGACCCAGTACTTC
cdr3_aa: CASSSGLSIQETQYF
cdr3_length: 15
v_call: TRBV28
clone_size: NA
d_call: NA
j_call: TRBJ2-5

cdr3_nt: TGTGCCAGCAGCAAAGGACCGAAAGAGCAGTACTTC
cdr3_aa: CASSKGPKEQYF
cdr3_length: 12
v_call: TRBV21-1
clone_size: NA
d_call: NA
j_call: TRBJ2-7

cdr3_nt: TGTGCCAGCAGCGATGGGGACGGAGTTCCTAACTATGGCTACACCTTC
cdr3_aa: CASSDGDGVPNYGYTF
cdr3_length: 16
v_call: TRBV9
clone_size: NA
d_call: NA
j_call: TRBJ1-2

cdr3_nt: TGTGCCAGCAGTTACGGACAGGCCGAAGCTTTCTTT
cdr3_aa: CASSYGQAEAFF
cdr3_length: 12
v_call: TRBV6-5
clone_size: NA
d_call: TRBD1
j_call: TRBJ1-1

cdr3_nt: TGTGCCTGGAGTGTAGGAAAGGAATCCGGCACAGATACGCAGTATTTT
cdr3_aa: CAWSVGKESGTDTQYF
cdr3_length: 16
v_call: TRBV30
clone_size: many
d_call: NA
j_call: TRBJ2-3

cdr3_nt: TGCGCCAGCAGCTTGGGTACTAGCGGTGAGGAGACCCAGTACTTC
cdr3_aa: CASSLGTSGEETQYF
cdr3_length: 15
v_call: TRBV5-1
clone_size: NA
d_call: TRBD2
j_call: TRBJ2-5

cdr3_nt: TGTGCCAGCTCATCACTCACCTACGAGCAGTACTTC
cdr3_aa: CASSSLTYEQYF
cdr3_length: 12
v_call: TRBV18
clone_size: NA
d_call: NA
j_call: TRBJ2-7

cdr3_nt: TGTGCCAGATGGGGACTAGCCCTTACCGGGAATGAGCAGTTCTTC
cdr3_aa: CARWGLALTGNEQFF
cdr3_length: 15
v_call: TRBV2
clone_size: few
d_call: TRBD2
j_call: TRBJ2-1

cdr3_nt: TGTGCCAGCAGCTCCGCAAACATGGGAGATACGCAGTATTTT
cdr3_aa: CASSSANMGDTQYF
cdr3_length: 14
v_call: TRBV5-6
clone_size: NA
d_call: NA
j_call: TRBJ2-3

cdr3_nt: TGCAGTGCCGGGACAGGGTCCGGCTACACCTTC
cdr3_aa: CSAGTGSGYTF
cdr3_length: 11
v_call: TRBV20-1
clone_size: NA
d_call: TRBD1
j_call: TRBJ1-2

cdr3_nt: TGTGCCAGCAGCGCTACAGGGGAAGTGGGAGATACGCAGTATTTT
cdr3_aa: CASSATGEVGDTQYF
cdr3_length: 15
v_call: TRBV6-1
clone_size: NA
d_call: TRBD1
j_call: TRBJ2-3

cdr3_nt: TGCGCCAGCAGCTTGGAAAGCAGCTCTGGAAACACCATATATTTT
cdr3_aa: CASSLESSSGNTIYF
cdr3_length: 15
v_call: TRBV5-1
clone_size: NA
d_call: NA
j_call: TRBJ1-3

cdr3_nt: TGTGCCAGCAGGGGGGACGTCGAGCGGGCCAAAAACATTCAGTACTTC
cdr3_aa: CASRGDVERAKNIQYF
cdr3_length: 16
v_call: TRBV11-3
clone_size: NA
d_call: NA
j_call: TRBJ2-4

cdr3_nt: TGTGCCAGTTGGACTGGAATGAACTATGGCTACACCTTC
cdr3_aa: CASWTGMNYGYTF
cdr3_length: 13
v_call: TRBV6-1
clone_size: NA
d_call: NA
j_call: TRBJ1-2

cdr3_nt: TGTGCCAGCAGTGAAATCGACAGAGTTTCGTACGAGCAGTACTTC
cdr3_aa: CASSEIDRVSYEQYF
cdr3_length: 15
v_call: TRBV6-1
clone_size: NA
d_call: NA
j_call: TRBJ2-7

cdr3_nt: TGTGCCAGCAGTTACTCGAGAGGGGCCCGTAACTATGGCTACACCTTC
cdr3_aa: CASSYSRGARNYGYTF
cdr3_length: 16
v_call: TRBV6-5
clone_size: NA
d_call: NA
j_call: TRBJ1-2

cdr3_nt: TGTGCCAGCAGTCTATCGCTGGGGGGCACTGAAGCTTTCTTT
cdr3_aa: CASSLSLGGTEAFF
cdr3_length: 14
v_call: TRBV28
clone_size: NA
d_call: NA
j_call: TRBJ1-1

cdr3_nt: TGTGCCAGCTCACCACCTAACACCGGGGAGCTGTTTTTT
cdr3_aa: CASSPPNTGELFF
cdr3_length: 13
v_call: TRBV18
clone_size: few
d_call: NA
j_call: TRBJ2-2

cdr3_nt: TGTGCCAGCAGCCCAACCGACCCCCCGCGAGCTAACTATGGCTACACCTTT
cdr3_aa: CASSPTDPPRANYGYTF
cdr3_length: 17
v_call: TRBV5-6
clone_size: NA
d_call: NA
j_call: TRBJ1-2

cdr3_nt: TGTGCCAGCAGCCCCGGGCCGAATGGAAACACCATATATTTT
cdr3_aa: CASSPGPNGNTIYF
cdr3_length: 14
v_call: TRBV9
clone_size: NA
d_call: NA
j_call: TRBJ1-3

cdr3_nt: TGCGCCAGCAGCTTACCGGGACAGGGTAGTTCCTACAATGAGCAGTTCTTC
cdr3_aa: CASSLPGQGSSYNEQFF
cdr3_length: 17
v_call: TRBV5-1
clone_size: NA
d_call: TRBD1
j_call: TRBJ2-1

cdr3_nt: TGTGCCAGCAGCGTAGCGAATGAGCAGTTCTTC
cdr3_aa: CASSVANEQFF
cdr3_length: 11
v_call: TRBV9
clone_size: NA
d_call: NA
j_call: TRBJ2-1

cdr3_nt: TGTGCCAGCCGGTCGGAGGGTTGGAACACTGAAGCTTTCTTT
cdr3_aa: CASRSEGWNTEAFF
cdr3_length: 14
v_call: TRBV28
clone_size: medium-sized
d_call: NA
j_call: TRBJ1-1

cdr3_nt: TGTGCCAGCAGTCCGGACTCTAACTATGGCTACACCTTC
cdr3_aa: CASSPDSNYGYTF
cdr3_length: 13
v_call: TRBV28
clone_size: NA
d_call: NA
j_call: TRBJ1-2

cdr3_nt: TGTGCCAGTAGTACCCCGCTAAACACTGAAGCTTTCTTT
cdr3_aa: CASSTPLNTEAFF
cdr3_length: 13
v_call: TRBV19
clone_size: NA
d_call: NA
j_call: TRBJ1-1

cdr3_nt: TGCGCCAGCAGCCAAGATGGGCATAGCAATCAGCCCCAGCATTTT
cdr3_aa: CASSQDGHSNQPQHF
cdr3_length: 15
v_call: TRBV4-1
clone_size: few
d_call: NA
j_call: TRBJ1-5

cdr3_nt: TGTGCCAGCAGTCCCGGACTAGCGGGAGTAGGGCAGTTCTTC
cdr3_aa: CASSPGLAGVGQFF
cdr3_length: 14
v_call: TRBV2
clone_size: NA
d_call: TRBD2
j_call: TRBJ2-1

cdr3_nt: TGTGCCAGCAGCTTAGCGGAAATACTGGGCACTGAAGCTTTCTTT
cdr3_aa: CASSLAEILGTEAFF
cdr3_length: 15
v_call: TRBV11-2
clone_size: once
d_call: NA
j_call: TRBJ1-1

cdr3_nt: TGTGCCAGCAGCACGGGACAGGGGGTGAATGAAAAACTGTTTTTT
cdr3_aa: CASSTGQGVNEKLFF
cdr3_length: 15
v_call: TRBV5-5
clone_size: few
d_call: TRBD1
j_call: TRBJ1-4

cdr3_nt: TGTGCCAGCAGTGACTGGACAGGCACCGGGGAGCTGTTTTTT
cdr3_aa: CASSDWTGTGELFF
cdr3_length: 14
v_call: TRBV6-1
clone_size: NA
d_call: TRBD1
j_call: TRBJ2-2

cdr3_nt: TGCGCCAGCAGCCAAGAATGGAGACTGAACACTGAAGCTTTCTTT
cdr3_aa: CASSQEWRLNTEAFF
cdr3_length: 15
v_call: TRBV4-1
clone_size: NA
d_call: NA
j_call: TRBJ1-1

cdr3_nt: TGTGCCAGCAGCTTAGCAGGACAGCCTAATGAAAAACTGTTTTTT
cdr3_aa: CASSLAGQPNEKLFF
cdr3_length: 15
v_call: TRBV7-9
clone_size: NA
d_call: NA
j_call: TRBJ1-4

cdr3_nt: TGTGCCAGCAGCCCCGGGACAGGGGTCAACGAGCAGTACTTC
cdr3_aa: CASSPGTGVNEQYF
cdr3_length: 14
v_call: TRBV7-9
clone_size: once
d_call: TRBD1
j_call: TRBJ2-7

cdr3_nt: TGCGCCAGCAGCTTGGTAGGGGGCCTATACAATGAGCAGTTCTTC
cdr3_aa: CASSLVGGLYNEQFF
cdr3_length: 15
v_call: TRBV5-1
clone_size: NA
d_call: TRBD1
j_call: TRBJ2-1

cdr3_nt: TGTGCCAGCTGGACAGGGATCCAGCCCCAGCATTTT
cdr3_aa: CASWTGIQPQHF
cdr3_length: 12
v_call: TRBV28
clone_size: NA
d_call: TRBD1
j_call: TRBJ1-5

cdr3_nt: TGTGCCAGCAGCGAGGGGTCCTCCTACGAGCAGTACTTC
cdr3_aa: CASSEGSSYEQYF
cdr3_length: 13
v_call: TRBV9
clone_size: few
d_call: NA
j_call: TRBJ2-7

cdr3_nt: TGCAGCGTTGAACTGCGTGAAGCTTTCTTT
cdr3_aa: CSVELREAFF
cdr3_length: 10
v_call: TRBV29-1
clone_size: NA
d_call: NA
j_call: TRBJ1-1

cdr3_nt: TGTGCCAGCAGTGCACCGATCGGGCAATATAGCAATCAGCCCCAGCATTTT
cdr3_aa: CASSAPIGQYSNQPQHF
cdr3_length: 17
v_call: TRBV6-1
clone_size: NA
d_call: NA
j_call: TRBJ1-5

cdr3_nt: TGCGCCAGCAGCCAAGAGTCCAAGGGGGGATTGCTCGGCTACACCTTC
cdr3_aa: CASSQESKGGLLGYTF
cdr3_length: 16
v_call: TRBV4-1
clone_size: NA
d_call: NA
j_call: TRBJ1-2

cdr3_nt: TGTGCCAGCAGTTGGACAGGGGGGTTCGCTGAAGCTTTCTTT
cdr3_aa: CASSWTGGFAEAFF
cdr3_length: 14
v_call: TRBV2
clone_size: NA
d_call: TRBD1
j_call: TRBJ1-1

cdr3_nt: TGTGCCAGCAGCTTAGAGTCCGCTCCCTACAATGAGCAGTTCTTC
cdr3_aa: CASSLESAPYNEQFF
cdr3_length: 15
v_call: TRBV7-6
clone_size: NA
d_call: NA
j_call: TRBJ2-1